What follows describes a single T cell receptor (beta chain). Its target is unknown. TCRdb's table, derived via immunoSEQ multiplex PCR, lists solely in-frame clones and lacks some. The sample carries roughly 120,000 clones, about 83% recorded once. This specimen comes from a study of radiotherapy plus CTLA-4 blockade in lung cancer. Regarding the study as a whole: Early clonal dynamics of blood T cells, together with interferon-beta, were reported as the best response predictor. Following radiotherapy plus ipilimumab, tumor-derived TCR clones expanded in the blood.

Here the sequenced sample was peripheral blood, taken from a patient treated with radiotherapy plus ipilimumab. The sequence came from a human donor with non-small cell lung cancer who had a partial response to radiotherapy plus ipilimumab.

The CDR3 protein is CASSLELAGGHEQFF. The CDR3 DNA reads TGCGCCAGCAGCTTGGAACTAGCGGGAGGACATGAGCAGTTCTTC. This chain joins TRBV5-1 and TRBJ2-1, with 12 bases fitting TRBD2. Germline CDR1 reads SGHRS; CDR2 reads YFSETQ. After removal of 0 bases from V and 8 bases from J, the junction contained 3 bases not matched to a gene. CDR3 length: 15 amino acids.